This is a list of T cell receptor beta chains from one sample in a study of graft-versus-host responses after intestinal transplantation. What these receptors recognize is not known. Method: immunoSEQ multiplex PCR; TCRdb's copy keeps in-frame clones and lacks some. The sample consists of approximately 76,000 clones, approximately 87% of them appearing once. The sample was unstimulated CD4+ T cells sorted from spleen or lymph node cells, taken before transplant. All receptors derive from a human donor who was the organ donor for an intestinal transplant. CDR3s include the opening cysteine and the closing phenylalanine or tryptophan. Each record gives: V gene, J gene, D gene, clone size, CDR3 DNA, CDR3 protein. D genes are given only for firm matches. The listing skips clone size in some rows; elsewhere it reads once, few, many or a size class.

>TRBV21-1|TRBJ1-1|-|-
TGTGCCAACTCCTGGGCTTTCTTT
CANSWAFF
>TRBV19|TRBJ1-1|-|-
TGTGCCAGTAGGACGACAGTGAACACTGAAGCTTTCTTT
CASRTTVNTEAFF
>TRBV27|TRBJ1-5|-|-
TGTGCCAGCAGTTTCCTGCGACAGGCTGGCAATCAGCCCCAGCATTTT
CASSFLRQAGNQPQHF
>TRBV28|TRBJ1-2|-|-
TGTGCCAGCAGCGGGGTCCAGTACTATGGCTACACCTTC
CASSGVQYYGYTF
>TRBV2|TRBJ2-5|-|once
TGTGCCAGCAGTGAAGGGTCAGCGAGTGGGGAGACCCAGTACTTC
CASSEGSASGETQYF
>TRBV2|TRBJ1-4|TRBD1|-
TGTGCCAGCAGTGAATTGGCGGGACAGGGCACAGAAAAACTGTTTTTT
CASSELAGQGTEKLFF
>TRBV28|TRBJ2-1|TRBD1|-
TGTGCCAGCAGTGCCCGGGACAGGGGACATGAGCAGTTCTTC
CASSARDRGHEQFF
>TRBV28|TRBJ2-2|-|-
TGTGCCAGCAGTTTTGGGGCGGTTAACACCGGGGAGCTGTTTTTT
CASSFGAVNTGELFF
>TRBV6-5|TRBJ2-1|-|-
TGTGCCAGCTCACGTGGGGGGTTAGGCTACAATGAGCAGTTCTTC
CASSRGGLGYNEQFF
>TRBV19|TRBJ2-5|-|-
TGTGCCAGTAGTATAGATCAGGGAGGACAAGAGACCCAGTACTTC
CASSIDQGGQETQYF
>TRBV19|TRBJ1-2|TRBD1|-
TGTGCCAGTACTCCGCGGACAGGACCGTTACTCTATGGCTACACCTTC
CASTPRTGPLLYGYTF
>TRBV7-3|TRBJ1-1|-|-
TGTGCCAGCAGCACCGCGTCGACAGGTGGTCGCTTGTTGAACACTGAAGCTTTCTTT
CASSTASTGGRLLNTEAFF
>TRBV7-2|TRBJ1-1|-|few
TGTGCCAGCAGCTACGGGACACTCTACAATAGGAACACTGAAGCTTTCTTT
CASSYGTLYNRNTEAFF
>TRBV28|TRBJ1-2|-|few
TGTGCCAGCCGGGGGAGGGATGGCTACACCTTC
CASRGRDGYTF
>TRBV19|TRBJ1-6|-|-
TGTGCCTCACGTTCGGACAGATTGAGCTCCTATAATTCACCCCTCCACTTT
CASRSDRLSSYNSPLHF
>TRBV27|TRBJ2-5|-|-
TGTGCCAGCAGTCGCGGGGGCTACCAAGAGACCCAGTACTTC
CASSRGGYQETQYF